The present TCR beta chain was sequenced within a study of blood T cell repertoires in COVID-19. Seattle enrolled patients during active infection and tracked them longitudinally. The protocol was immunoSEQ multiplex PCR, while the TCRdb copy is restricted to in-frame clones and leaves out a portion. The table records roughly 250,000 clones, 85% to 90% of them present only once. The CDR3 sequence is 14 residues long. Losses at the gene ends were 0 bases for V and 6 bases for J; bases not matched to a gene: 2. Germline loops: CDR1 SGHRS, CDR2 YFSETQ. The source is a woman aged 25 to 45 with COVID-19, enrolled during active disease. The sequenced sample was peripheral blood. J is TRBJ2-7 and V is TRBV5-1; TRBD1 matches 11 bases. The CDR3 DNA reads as TGCGCCAGCAGCTTGGGGACAGGGGGCTTCGAGCAGTACTTC. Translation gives CASSLGTGGFEQYF. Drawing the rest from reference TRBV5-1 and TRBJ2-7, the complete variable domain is KAGVTQTPRYLIKTRGQQVTLSCSPISGHRSVSWYQQTPGQGLQFLFEYFSETQRNKGNFPGRFSGRQFSNSRSEMNVSTLELGDSALYLCASSLGTGGFEQYFGPGTRLTVT.